One sample yielded the 25 T cell receptor beta chains listed below, sequenced in a study of cytomegalovirus exposure and HLA in healthy donors. The PCR used 60 Vbeta and 13 Jbeta primers. Clones were sequenced by immunoSEQ multiplex PCR, and TCRdb holds only the in-frame ones, with some missing. Of around 120,000 clones listed, around 84% are singletons. Sequenced sample: PBMCs. Receptors were obtained from a woman between 35 and 50 years old in good health and CMV-seronegative.

The count of this clone is one. CDR3 protein: CASTRDRNPGNTIYF. In DNA, the CDR3 is TGTGCCAGTACCCGGGACAGAAACCCTGGAAACACCATATATTTT. The genes are TRBV19 and TRBJ1-3, with 7 bases that match TRBD1. The CDR3 contains 15 residues. V gave up 7 bases and J gave up 2 bases; unmatched junction bases: 8. Looked up from germline, CDR1 is LNHDA and CDR2 is SQIVND (reference sequence).

The chain employs TRBV14 and TRBJ2-1; TRBD2 agrees at 12 bases. J gave up 4 bases and V 4 bases, and 5 bases lay outside the gene matches. Germline values: CDR1 SGHDN, CDR2 FVKESK. CDR3 length: 16 amino acids. CDR3 DNA: TGTGCCAGCAGCCCGTGGACTAGCGGGACTTACAATGAGCAGTTCTTC. Protein: CASSPWTSGTYNEQFF.

The chain employs TRBV5-5 and TRBJ2-6; TRBD1 agrees at 8 bases. The CDR3 loop spans 17 amino acids. The V segment lost 2 bases and the J segment 4 bases; nucleotides outside the gene matches: 8. Germline CDR1 is SGHKS and CDR2 is YYEKEE (reference sequence). The CDR3 here is CASSLNQGAAGANVLTF. The CDR3 nucleotides read TGTGCCAGCAGCTTAAATCAGGGGGCTGCAGGGGCCAACGTCCTGACTTTC.

This chain joins TRBV28 and TRBJ1-1; D is possibly TRBD1 (6 bases). CDR3 length: 12 residues. Germline V lookup: CDR1 MDHEN, CDR2 SYDVKM. Trimming cost V 6 bases and J 7 bases, with 12 bases left between them. The CDR3 loop is CASRAGVYEAFF. The CDR3 DNA is TGTGCCAGCAGGGCAGGGGTCTATGAAGCTTTCTTT.

This clone was counted between two and nine times. This sequence joins TRBV4-2 and TRBJ2-2, with 14 bases lining up with TRBD2. This CDR3 contains 18 residues. CDR1 and CDR2 from the germline V gene are LGHNA and YNFKEQ. V was clipped by 4 bases and J by 6 bases; unmatched bases: 10. Here the CDR3 DNA reads TGTGCCAGCAGCCCGACTAGCGGGAGGGCCGGAGGGGCCGGGGAGCTGTTTTTT. This sequence encodes CASSPTSGRAGGAGELFF.

The chain joins TRBV6-1 to TRBJ1-6; D ambiguous. Germline V CDR1 and CDR2: MNHNS, SASEGT. V dropped 0 bases and J dropped 6 bases, with 6 bases sitting between them. The CDR3 is 14 amino acids. The chain's CDR3 is CASSEAGPNSPLHF. CDR3 in DNA: TGTGCCAGCAGTGAAGCCGGTCCTAATTCACCCCTCCACTTT.

The rearrangement joins TRBV4-3 to TRBJ1-1, with 7 bases identical to TRBD1. The CDR3 totals 14 residues. V lost 3 bases and J lost 3; bases outside the gene matches: 4. Germline loops: CDR1 LGHNA, CDR2 YSLEER. The CDR3 DNA is TGCGCCAGCAGCCAGACAGGGTTGGACACTGAAGCTTTCTTT. It yields the protein CASSQTGLDTEAFF.

V usage is TRBV11-2 and J usage is TRBJ2-5; D might be TRBD1 (7 bases). This CDR3 spans 14 amino acids. V lost 5 bases, J lost 4 bases, and 14 bases lay in between. Per the germline V gene, CDR1 is SGHAT and CDR2 is FQNNGV. CDR3 coding DNA: TGTGCCAGCAGCAGCTCCCAGGGGGGAGAGACCCAGTACTTC. Encoded protein: CASSSSQGGETQYF.

This clone occurred once. The V and J genes are TRBV19 and TRBJ1-1; 7 bases fit TRBD1. The CDR3 consists of 14 residues. The J segment lost 8 bases and the V segment lost 5 bases, leaving 11 bases of the junction unmatched. CDR1 is LNHDA, CDR2 SQIVND, per germline (reference sequence). The CDR3 reads CASSPLGGFSEAFF. CDR3 coding DNA: TGTGCCAGTAGTCCCCTAGGGGGCTTCTCGGAAGCTTTCTTT.

V gene TRBV7-9 combines with J gene TRBJ2-2, with 7 nucleotides matching TRBD2. The V gene end was trimmed by 5 bases and the J gene end by 9 bases; junction bases not matched to a gene: 6. This CDR3 has 13 amino acids. Germline lookup yields CDR1 SEHNR and CDR2 FQNEAQ (reference sequence). The CDR3 sequence is CASSTGLGWELFF. The CDR3 DNA reads as TGTGCCAGCAGCACCGGACTAGGGTGGGAGCTGTTTTTT.

The chain is built from TRBV4-1 and TRBJ2-1; TRBD2 aligns across 8 bases. V gave up 1 base and J gave up 7 bases; unmatched junction bases: 6. The CDR3 sequence is 15 residues long. Germline CDR1 and CDR2: MGHRA and YSYEKL. The CDR3 DNA follows: TGCGCCAGCAGCCAAGCGGGAGGGCCCGTGAATGAGCAGTTCTTC. It specifies CASSQAGGPVNEQFF.

The V gene is TRBV7-9, the J gene TRBJ1-3, with TRBD1 identical over 7 bases. The CDR3 totals 14 residues. Per germline, CDR1 SEHNR and CDR2 FQNEAQ (reference sequence). The trim removed 1 base at V and 4 bases at J, leaving 1 base unmatched. The CDR3 bases are TGTGCCAGCAGCTTAGACAGGGGAGGAAACACCATATATTTT. Translating gives CASSLDRGGNTIYF.

The CDR3, as DNA: TGTGCCAGCAGCTTGGGGGGCAGTAATGAAAAACTGTTTTTT. Translated, it gives CASSLGGSNEKLFF. The gene calls are TRBV5-4 and TRBJ1-4; TRBD1 might be the D (5 bases). The V end was cut by 0 bases, the J end by 4 bases, with 7 bases between. This CDR3 has 14 residues. CDR1 and CDR2 from the germline V gene are SGHNT and YYREEE (reference sequence).

The chain has TRBV18 and TRBJ2-1; D might be TRBD1 (6 bases). The CDR3 is 19 amino acids. CDR1 and CDR2 (germline): KGHSH, LQKENI. Trimming stripped 6 bases from V and 0 bases from J, with 24 bases between. CDR3 nucleotide sequence: TGTGCCAGCTCCCAGACTCTTGTTGGGGGCTCCAGCTCCTACAATGAGCAGTTCTTC. Translated: CASSQTLVGGSSSYNEQFF.

The gene calls are TRBV7-2 and TRBJ2-3; 11 nucleotides line up with TRBD1. CDR3 length: 18 residues. CDR1 is SGHTA and CDR2 is FQGNSA in the germline V gene. Trimming removed 4 bases from V and 0 bases from J; junction bases left unmatched: 9. DNA of the CDR3: TGTGCCAGCAGCTCAAGGGGGGGACAGGGGGAGAGCACAGATACGCAGTATTTT. Amino acids: CASSSRGGQGESTDTQYF. Full variable domain (outside the CDR3, taken from reference TRBV7-2 and TRBJ2-3): GAGVSQSPSNKVTEKGKDVELRCDPISGHTALYWYRQSLGQGLEFLIYFQGNSAPDKSGLPSDRFSAERTGGSVSTLTIQRTQQEDSAVYLCASSSRGGQGESTDTQYFGPGTRLTVL.

This sequence joins TRBV2 and TRBJ2-7, with TRBD2 identical over 8 bases. The CDR3 is made up of 17 amino acids. With V trimmed by 3 bases and J by 3 bases, 13 bases remained unmatched. Germline V lookup: CDR1 SNHLY, CDR2 FYNNEI. CDR3 DNA sequence: TGTGCCAGCAGTGAGGGGGACCCCACTAGCGGCAACTACGAGCAGTACTTC. It translates to CASSEGDPTSGNYEQYF.

The V gene is TRBV25-1, the J gene TRBJ2-1; D is possibly TRBD2 (5 bases). V lost 2 bases, J lost 4 bases, and 18 bases lay in between. Germline V CDR1 and CDR2: MGHDK, SYGVNS. The CDR3 runs to 17 residues. The DNA for the CDR3 is TGTGCCAGCAGTGAAAAGCGGAGCGGTGGATTTTACAATGAGCAGTTCTTC. Amino acid sequence: CASSEKRSGGFYNEQFF.

V gene TRBV9 combines with J gene TRBJ1-3; no firm D call. Trimming removed 0 bases from V and 1 base from J, with 17 bases in between. This CDR3 spans 18 amino acids. The germline gives CDR1 SGDLS, CDR2 YYNGEE. The CDR3 loop is CASSVEEASTISGNTIYF. The CDR3 nucleotides read TGTGCCAGCAGCGTAGAAGAGGCATCTACCATTTCTGGAAACACCATATATTTT.

The rearrangement links TRBV28 to TRBJ1-1; D is uncertain. Germline V lookup: CDR1 MDHEN, CDR2 SYDVKM. This CDR3 is 14 amino acids long. V was trimmed by 3 bases and J by 1 base, leaving 9 bases between them. The CDR3 DNA reads TGTGCCAGCAGTTTGAGGGCTAAGAACACTGAAGCTTTCTTT. It is translated as CASSLRAKNTEAFF.

In this sample, this clone turned up once. The V call is TRBV5-1, the J call TRBJ1-1; 8 bases map to TRBD1. Trimming took 4 bases from V and 2 from J; bases not matched to a gene: 7. This CDR3 region has 15 residues. Germline CDR1 SGHRS, CDR2 YFSETQ. The CDR3: CASSDIRGRNTEAFF. The DNA for the CDR3 is TGCGCCAGCAGCGACATCAGGGGGCGAAACACTGAAGCTTTCTTT.

The chain links TRBV2 to TRBJ2-4; D unclear. V was cut by 7 bases and J by 2 bases, with 12 bases left in between. CDR3 length: 14 amino acids. Germline CDR1 and CDR2: SNHLY and FYNNEI. For the CDR3, the DNA is TGTGCCAGCAAACCAGCGAATCCCAAAAACATTCAGTACTTC. It specifies CASKPANPKNIQYF.

The gene calls are TRBV6-1 and TRBJ1-2, with D hard to call. The CDR3 length is 11 residues. V was clipped by 7 bases and J by 5 bases, with 8 bases between them. CDR1 is MNHNS, CDR2 SASEGT, per germline. In DNA, the CDR3 is TGTGCCAGCACCTTCGCGTATGGCTACACCTTC. Protein sequence: CASTFAYGYTF.

This clone was detected a few times. One end of the junction is discordant with germline, which a read error may explain. The genes are TRBV7-9 and TRBJ2-4; TRBD2 matches 14 bases. The CDR3 is 17 residues long. Germline V gene lookup returns CDR1 SEHNR and CDR2 FQNEAQ (reference sequence). The CDR3 sequence: CSSSLPGLAGGVDIQYF. The CDR3, as DNA: TGTTCCAGCAGCCTCCCCGGACTAGCGGGAGGTGTGGACATTCAGTACTTC.

The chain joins TRBV28 to TRBJ2-1; a possible D gene is TRBD2 (6 bases). Germline loops: CDR1 MDHEN, CDR2 SYDVKM. The CDR3 is 16 residues long. V was cut by 8 bases and J by 8 bases, with 25 bases left in between. The CDR3 spells CASRIGMGRLFDEQFF. CDR3 in DNA: TGTGCCAGCCGTATTGGCATGGGGAGGCTATTCGATGAGCAGTTCTTC.

The chain carries TRBV5-4 and TRBJ1-1, with a tentative D call TRBD1 (6 bases). Germline loops: CDR1 SGHNT, CDR2 YYREEE (reference sequence). V was clipped by 3 bases and J by 4 bases, with 16 bases between them. There are 15 residues in the CDR3. The CDR3 DNA follows: TGTGCCAGCAGCTCGGGGGGGGCCCCGAGCACTGAAGCTTTCTTT. Amino acid sequence: CASSSGGAPSTEAFF.